The 30 T cell receptor beta chains in this list originate from one sample, sequenced in a study of T cells in Graves' hyperthyroidism and ophthalmopathy. Amplified regions were TCR beta CDR3 sequences from RNA transcripts. First-round RT-PCR with HTBI primers amplified the TCR CDR3 region. TCRdb re-called the multiplex PCR reads with MiXCR, one entry per CDR3 protein. The repertoire holds about half a million distinct CDR3 sequences, with around 22% as singletons. The sequenced material came from blood. Receptor source: a woman in her 30s with Graves' ophthalmopathy.

The gene calls are TRBV11-1 and TRBJ2-7; D unclear. The germline gives CDR1 SGHAT, CDR2 FQDESV (reference sequence). The CDR3 is 14 amino acids. V lost 5 bases to trimming and J lost 3 bases, with 14 bases between them. The CDR3 sequence is CASSPPSQNYEQYF. The CDR3 DNA is TGTGCCAGCAGCCCTCCCAGCCAGAACTACGAGCAGTACTTC.

This clonotype was picked up many times. This chain links TRBV5-1 with TRBJ1-2; no clear D. The CDR3 has 12 residues. Germline V lookup: CDR1 SGHRS, CDR2 YFSETQ. The ends were cut back, 7 bases at V and 8 bases at J, with 15 bases in the middle. Here the CDR3 reads CASAGEGWGYTF. As DNA, the CDR3 is TGCGCCAGCGCAGGTGAAGGGTGGGGCTACACCTTC.

The table lists this clonotype with many counts. The CDR3 DNA reads TGTGCCAGCAGCCAACGGGACAGGGTCTACGAGCAGTACTTC. The encoded protein is CASSQRDRVYEQYF. The chain couples TRBV3-1 to TRBJ2-7; 9 bases map to TRBD1. V dropped 2 bases and J dropped 3; count of bases not matched to a gene: 2. CDR1 is LGHDT, CDR2 YNNKEL, per germline (reference sequence). This CDR3 has 14 residues.

This clonotype was detected ten times or more. The chain recombines TRBV6-5 with TRBJ2-4; 11 bases line up with TRBD1. The CDR3 runs 14 residues. V lost 6 bases to trimming and J lost 5 bases; unmatched junction nucleotides: 3. Germline V gives CDR1 MNHEY, CDR2 SVGAGI. In DNA, the CDR3 is TGTGCCAGCAGGGGGACAGGGGGAGAAAACATTCAGTACTTC. It codes for CASRGTGGENIQYF.

This clonotype was counted ten times or more. The rearrangement links TRBV28 to TRBJ1-3, with 8 bases fitting TRBD1. CDR3 size: 15 residues. J lost 2 bases, V lost 2 bases, and 2 bases had no gene match. Germline V CDR1 and CDR2: MDHEN, SYDVKM. The CDR3 sequence is CASSLNRGTGNTIYF. CDR3 DNA sequence: TGTGCCAGCAGTTTAAACAGGGGGACTGGAAACACCATATATTTT.

This clonotype was recorded at least ten times. The rearrangement links TRBV12-3 or TRBV12-4 to TRBJ2-7, with D hard to call. Trimming left V 4 bases short and J 1 base short, with 8 bases between. The CDR3 has 13 amino acids. The CDR3, as DNA: TGTGCCAGCAGTTGGTACAATTCCTACGAGCAGTACTTC. Translated, it gives CASSWYNSYEQYF.

The chain couples TRBV20-1 to TRBJ1-5; 12 positions match TRBD1. CDR1 is DFQATT and CDR2 is SNEGSKA in the germline V gene (reference sequence). The CDR3 spans 14 residues. Germline trimming cut 5 bases from V and 6 bases from J; bases unmatched to any gene: 5. CDR3: CSAGGTGGVQPQHF. DNA for the CDR3: TGCAGTGCTGGGGGGACAGGGGGCGTTCAGCCCCAGCATTTT.

This clonotype has at least ten counts. The chain links TRBV19 to TRBJ1-1; D ambiguous. Trimming took 6 bases from V and 1 from J, leaving 15 bases between them. The CDR3 loop spans 15 amino acids. CDR1 and CDR2 (germline): LNHDA, SQIVND (reference sequence). CDR3 protein: CASRVWSRPNTEAFF. The DNA of the CDR3 is TGTGCCAGTAGGGTATGGTCACGGCCGAACACTGAAGCTTTCTTT.

A remark on this clonotype: A much larger clonotype is one base distant, so this may be a read error. This chain joins TRBV7-3 and TRBJ2-7; the match to TRBD1 covers 7 bases. Trimming cost V 5 bases and J 3 bases; bases outside gene matches: 7. The CDR3 spans 14 residues. CDR1 and CDR2 (germline): SGHTA, FQGTGA. The CDR3 is CASSRDRDSYEQYV. CDR3 nucleotide sequence: TGTGCCAGCAGCCGGGACCGGGACAGCTACGAGCAGTACGTC.

The CDR3 here is CASSVGPNREGAFF. The CDR3 DNA is TGTGCCAGCAGTGTGGGCCCGAACAGGGAAGGAGCTTTCTTT. The rearrangement uses TRBV6-1 and TRBJ1-1; tentatively, D is TRBD1 (6 bases). There are 14 residues in the CDR3. Between the trimmed V and J ends, which lost 4 bases and 10 bases, there was a span of 19 bases. Germline V gene data show CDR1 as MNHNS and CDR2 as SASEGT.

In its sample, this clonotype was seen many times. The chain joins TRBV2 to TRBJ2-7; D possibly corresponds to TRBD2 (7 bases). CDR1 and CDR2 from the germline V gene are SNHLY and FYNNEI. This CDR3 contains 16 residues. Trimming took 4 bases from V and 1 from J, leaving 17 bases between them. Here the CDR3 reads CASSALLAGASYEQYF. DNA for the CDR3: TGTGCCAGCAGTGCCCTATTGGCGGGGGCTTCCTACGAGCAGTACTTC. Drawing the rest from reference TRBV2 and TRBJ2-7, the complete variable domain is EPEVTQTPSHQVTQMGQEVILRCVPISNHLYFYWYRQILGQKVEFLVSFYNNEISEKSEIFDDQFSVERPDGSNFTLKIRSTKLEDSAMYFCASSALLAGASYEQYFGPGTRLTVT.

In this sample, this clonotype turned up many times. Here the CDR3 DNA reads TGTGCCAGCAGTCCATCCATCTCCTACGAGCAGTACTTC. This sequence encodes CASSPSISYEQYF. The chain employs TRBV6-1 and TRBJ2-7; D remains unclear. There are 13 residues in the CDR3. The V gene lost 5 bases and the J gene lost 0 bases, with 8 bases spanning the gap. Germline lookup yields CDR1 MNHNS and CDR2 SASEGT.

This clonotype was detected ten times or more. The rearrangement uses TRBV20-1 and TRBJ2-7; 13 bases agree with TRBD2. V dropped 6 bases and J dropped 4; count of bases not matched to a gene: 9. The CDR3 spans 15 residues. Germline CDR1 DFQATT, CDR2 SNEGSKA (reference sequence). The CDR3 nucleotides are TGCAGTGCGCCCAGGACTAGCGGGGGTACTTACGAGCAGTACTTC. This sequence encodes CSAPRTSGGTYEQYF.

In its sample, this clonotype was seen a few times. This chain joins TRBV9 and TRBJ1-2; the match to TRBD1 covers 9 bases. The CDR3 consists of 15 residues. V was clipped by 3 bases and J by 6 bases; unmatched bases: 9. Per germline, CDR1 SGDLS and CDR2 YYNGEE. The CDR3 DNA is TGTGCCAGCAGCGGGGTCTACAGGGGGCTCGATGGCTACACCTTC. Translation: CASSGVYRGLDGYTF.

In this sample, this clonotype turned up many times. This chain links TRBV11-1 with TRBJ1-1; no reliable D call. This CDR3 spans 18 amino acids. CDR1 and CDR2 (germline): SGHAT, FQDESV (reference sequence). V lost 4 bases and J lost 1, with 22 bases in between. CDR3 loop: CASSSTIRGNTKNTEAFF. The CDR3 bases are TGTGCCAGCAGCTCCACGATACGCGGGAACACAAAGAACACTGAAGCTTTCTTT.

The chain carries TRBV3-1 and TRBJ1-1; tentative D call: TRBD1 (5 bases). The CDR3 runs to 14 residues. CDR1 is LGHDT, CDR2 YNNKEL, per germline (reference sequence). Trimming shortened V by 4 bases and J by 0 bases, and 9 bases separated the two germline ends. CDR3 nucleotides: TGTGCCAGCAGCCGACAGTACATGAACACTGAAGCTTTCTTT. As protein: CASSRQYMNTEAFF.

This clonotype was counted only a few times. The chain recombines TRBV10-3 with TRBJ1-2, with D perhaps TRBD1 (6 bases). This CDR3 has 13 residues. The germline V gene has CDR1 ENHRY and CDR2 SYGVKD. V gave up 4 bases and J gave up 6 bases, with 12 bases separating them. CDR3 sequence reads: CAISAGGRNGYTF. CDR3 nucleotide sequence: TGTGCCATCAGTGCGGGGGGCCGAAATGGCTACACCTTC.

This clonotype was detected many times. The rearrangement uses TRBV7-2 and TRBJ1-2; 10 positions match TRBD1. Germline CDR1 SGHTA, CDR2 FQGNSA. The CDR3 length is 14 residues. The junction had 9 bases not matched to a gene; V was cut back by 6 bases and J by 8 bases. In DNA, the CDR3 is TGTGCCAGCAGTTTTAGACAGGGGGCAGGCGGCTACACCTTC. Translating gives CASSFRQGAGGYTF. The variable domain in full, completed from reference TRBV7-2 and TRBJ1-2, reads GAGVSQSPSNKVTEKGKDVELRCDPISGHTALYWYRQSLGQGLEFLIYFQGNSAPDKSGLPSDRFSAERTGGSVSTLTIQRTQQEDSAVYLCASSFRQGAGGYTFGSGTRLTVV.

This clonotype was counted between two and nine times. This chain joins TRBV2 and TRBJ1-6; D perhaps matches TRBD1 (5 bases). V was pared by 4 bases and J by 8 bases, with 12 bases between. The CDR3 contains 14 residues. In germline, CDR1 is SNHLY, CDR2 FYNNEI. The CDR3 protein is CASSGDSRDSPLHF. DNA of the CDR3: TGTGCCAGCAGTGGTGACAGTCGGGATTCACCCCTCCACTTT.

This chain's CDR3 is CASSLAGQTGNTIYF. Here the CDR3 DNA reads TGTGCCAGCAGTTTGGCGGGGCAGACTGGAAACACCATATATTTT. This sequence joins TRBV28 and TRBJ1-3; possible D gene TRBD1, 5 bases. The CDR3 has 15 residues. Germline V lookup: CDR1 MDHEN, CDR2 SYDVKM. The V end was cut by 3 bases, the J end by 2 bases, with 11 bases between.

This clonotype was observed at least ten times. The gene calls are TRBV6-1 and TRBJ1-1; the D is unclear. The ends were cut back, 2 bases at V and 0 bases at J, with 19 bases in the middle. CDR3 size: 18 residues. Germline CDR1 and CDR2: MNHNS and SASEGT. In DNA, the CDR3 is TGTGCCAGCAGTGAATTCGCCCAAGCCCCCGGCATGAACACTGAAGCTTTCTTT. Its protein is CASSEFAQAPGMNTEAFF.

This clonotype was counted at least ten times. The chain employs TRBV24-1 and TRBJ2-4, with D possibly being TRBD1 or TRBD2 (5 bases each). The CDR3 runs 15 residues. The germline gives CDR1 KGHDR, CDR2 SFDVKD. V lost 4 bases and J lost 7, with 16 bases in between. CDR3 loop: CATSETGRTVNIQYF. CDR3 nucleotides: TGTGCCACCAGTGAAACGGGACGGACCGTGAACATTCAGTACTTC.

This clonotype was counted many times. The CDR3 region has the DNA TGTGCCAGCAGCTTACGTGGGGCCAACGTCCTGACTTTC. Amino acids: CASSLRGANVLTF. The chain has TRBV27 and TRBJ2-6, with D hard to call. Germline CDR1 is MNHEY and CDR2 is SMNVEV (reference sequence). Trimming shortened V by 6 bases and J by 3 bases, and 6 bases separated the two germline ends. The CDR3 extends over 13 amino acids.

The table lists this clonotype with many counts. V usage is TRBV5-5 and J usage is TRBJ1-2; 8 bases match TRBD1. Unmatched junction bases numbered 6, after V lost 5 bases and J lost 3 bases. The CDR3 has 14 residues. CDR1 and CDR2 (germline): SGHKS, YYEKEE (reference sequence). CDR3 sequence (DNA): TGTGCCAGCAGACTTGGACAGGGAGACTATGGCTACACCTTC. This translates into CASRLGQGDYGYTF.

This clonotype has a count of ten or more. J is TRBJ1-1 and V is TRBV20-1; D is undetermined. Trimming left V 3 bases short and J 0 bases short, with 14 bases between. The CDR3 is 15 residues long. Germline CDR1 is DFQATT and CDR2 is SNEGSKA (reference sequence). The CDR3 DNA reads as TGCAGTGCTAGCCCAGTGGGGTCCATGAACACTGAAGCTTTCTTT. Its protein is CSASPVGSMNTEAFF.

This clonotype came up once. The chain recombines TRBV20-1 with TRBJ1-4, with D possibly being TRBD1 (5 bases). The CDR3 covers 13 residues. Germline CDR1 DFQATT, CDR2 SNEGSKA (reference sequence). Between the trimmed V and J ends, which lost 6 bases and 1 base, there was a span of 9 bases. Written as DNA, the CDR3 is TGCAGTGCGGGGGACTTAACTAATGAAAAACTGTTTTTT. Protein product: CSAGDLTNEKLFF.

This chain connects TRBV18 to TRBJ1-1, with D possibly being TRBD1 (6 bases). The V and J ends lost 3 bases and 6 bases respectively, with 20 bases between them. The CDR3 sequence is 16 residues long. CDR1 KGHSH and CDR2 LQKENI come from the germline V gene. The CDR3 spells CASSPAYLGGTAEAFF. CDR3 coding DNA: TGTGCCAGCTCACCCGCGTACCTAGGGGGGACCGCTGAAGCTTTCTTT.

This clonotype was detected many times. The V call is TRBV6-1, the J call TRBJ2-5; D remains unclear. The CDR3 loop spans 13 amino acids. The V end lost 3 bases, the J end lost 5 bases, and 10 bases lay between the germline ends. Germline CDR1 reads MNHNS; CDR2 reads SASEGT. The CDR3 DNA follows: TGTGCCAGCAGTGAGCTAACCCAGGAGACCCAGTACTTC. Its translation is CASSELTQETQYF.

The V gene is TRBV6-1, the J gene TRBJ2-2; D could derive from TRBD1 or TRBD2 (6 bases each). This CDR3 is 15 amino acids long. Germline CDR1 MNHNS, CDR2 SASEGT. The V end was cut by 5 bases, the J end by 7 bases, with 17 bases between. Here the CDR3 reads CASSPSGGPNGELFF. The CDR3 DNA reads as TGTGCCAGCAGTCCCTCTGGGGGGCCGAACGGGGAGCTGTTTTTT.

This clonotype was detected ten times or more. The CDR3 nucleotides read TGTGCCAGCAGTTACGCAAAAGGGGAAGGAAACGACGAGCAGTACTTC. This encodes CASSYAKGEGNDEQYF. The chain combines TRBV6-2 or TRBV6-3 with TRBJ2-7, with D possibly being TRBD1 (5 bases). Trimming removed 2 bases from V and 5 bases from J, with 19 bases in between. This CDR3 comprises 16 residues. CDR1 is MNHEY and CDR2 is SVGEGT in the germline V gene.